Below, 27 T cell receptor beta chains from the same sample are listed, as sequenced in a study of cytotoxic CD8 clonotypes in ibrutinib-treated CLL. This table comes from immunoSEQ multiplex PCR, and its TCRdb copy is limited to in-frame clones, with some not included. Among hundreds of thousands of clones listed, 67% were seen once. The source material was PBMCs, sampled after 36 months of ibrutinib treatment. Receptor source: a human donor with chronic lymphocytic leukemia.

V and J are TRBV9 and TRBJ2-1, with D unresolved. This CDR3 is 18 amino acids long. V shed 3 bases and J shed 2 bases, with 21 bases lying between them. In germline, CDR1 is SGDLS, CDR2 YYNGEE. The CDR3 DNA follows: TGTGCCAGCAGCGCCCAAAATCCAGATCCCGGCCCCTACAATGAGCAGTTCTTC. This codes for CASSAQNPDPGPYNEQFF.

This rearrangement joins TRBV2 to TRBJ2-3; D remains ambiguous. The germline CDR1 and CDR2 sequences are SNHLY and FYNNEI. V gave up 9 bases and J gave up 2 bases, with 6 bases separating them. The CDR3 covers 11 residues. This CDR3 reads CASRLTDTQYF. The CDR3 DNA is TGTGCCAGTCGACTCACAGATACGCAGTATTTT.

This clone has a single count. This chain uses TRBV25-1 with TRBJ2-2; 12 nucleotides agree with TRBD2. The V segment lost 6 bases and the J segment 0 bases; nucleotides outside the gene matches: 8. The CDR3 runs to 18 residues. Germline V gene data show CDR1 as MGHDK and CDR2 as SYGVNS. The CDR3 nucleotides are TGTGCCAGCAGCACGACTAGCGGGGGCCTTACGAACACCGGGGAGCTGTTTTTT. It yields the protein CASSTTSGGLTNTGELFF.

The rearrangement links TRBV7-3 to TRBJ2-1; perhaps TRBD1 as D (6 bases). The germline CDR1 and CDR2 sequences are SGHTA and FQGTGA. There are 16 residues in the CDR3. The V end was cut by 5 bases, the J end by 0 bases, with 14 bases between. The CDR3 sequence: CASSLGTSSSYNEQFF. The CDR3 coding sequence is TGTGCCAGCAGCCTCGGGACATCCAGCTCCTACAATGAGCAGTTCTTC.

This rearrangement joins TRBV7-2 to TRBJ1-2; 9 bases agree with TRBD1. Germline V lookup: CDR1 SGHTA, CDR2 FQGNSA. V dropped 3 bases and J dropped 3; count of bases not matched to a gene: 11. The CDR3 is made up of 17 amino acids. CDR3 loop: CASSFPTWDRDYYGYTF. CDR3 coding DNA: TGTGCCAGCAGCTTCCCAACCTGGGACAGGGACTACTATGGCTACACCTTC.

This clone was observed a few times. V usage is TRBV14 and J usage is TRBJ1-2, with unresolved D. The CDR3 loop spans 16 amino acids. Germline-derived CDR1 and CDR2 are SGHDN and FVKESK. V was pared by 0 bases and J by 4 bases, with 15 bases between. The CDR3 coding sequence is TGTGCCAGCAGCCAAGATGCAGCCCAATTCAGCTATGGCTACACCTTC. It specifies CASSQDAAQFSYGYTF.

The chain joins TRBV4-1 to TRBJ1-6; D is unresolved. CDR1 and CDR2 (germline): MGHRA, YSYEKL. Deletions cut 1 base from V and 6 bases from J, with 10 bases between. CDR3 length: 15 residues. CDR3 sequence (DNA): TGCGCCAGCAGCCAAGGAGTACGTACTAATTCACCCCTCCACTTT. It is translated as CASSQGVRTNSPLHF.

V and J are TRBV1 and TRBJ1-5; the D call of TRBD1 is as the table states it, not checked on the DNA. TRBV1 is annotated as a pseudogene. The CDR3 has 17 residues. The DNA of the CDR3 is TGCACCAGCAGCCAAGCGTCACAGGGGGCGCTAGGTCAGCCCCAGCATTTT. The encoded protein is CTSSQASQGALGQPQHF.

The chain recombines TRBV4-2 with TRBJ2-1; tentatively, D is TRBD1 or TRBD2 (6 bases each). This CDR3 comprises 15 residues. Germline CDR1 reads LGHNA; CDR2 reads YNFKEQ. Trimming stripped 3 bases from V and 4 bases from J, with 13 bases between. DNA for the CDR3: TGTGCCAGCAGCCAGGGGGGCTCGAAGTACAATGAGCAGTTCTTC. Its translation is CASSQGGSKYNEQFF.

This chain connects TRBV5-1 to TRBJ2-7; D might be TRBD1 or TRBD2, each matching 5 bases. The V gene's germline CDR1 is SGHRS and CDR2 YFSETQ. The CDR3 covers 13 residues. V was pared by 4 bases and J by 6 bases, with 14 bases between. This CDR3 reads CASSPLGTGEQYF. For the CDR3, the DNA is TGCGCCAGCAGCCCCCTAGGGACCGGCGAGCAGTACTTC.

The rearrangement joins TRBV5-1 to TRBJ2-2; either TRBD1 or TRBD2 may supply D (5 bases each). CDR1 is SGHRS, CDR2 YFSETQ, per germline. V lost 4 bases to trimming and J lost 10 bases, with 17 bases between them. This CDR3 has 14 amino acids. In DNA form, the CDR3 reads TGCGCCAGCAGCCCCGGGACCCCATCTGAGGAGCTGTTTTTT. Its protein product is CASSPGTPSEELFF.

This CDR3 is CASSPVGAYEQYF. The CDR3 bases are TGTGCCAGCAGCCCCGTGGGGGCCTACGAGCAGTACTTC. The chain joins TRBV7-8 to TRBJ2-7; D is possibly TRBD1 or TRBD2 (5 bases each). Trimming cost V 5 bases and J 2 bases, with 10 bases left between them. CDR1 and CDR2 (germline): SGHVS, FQNEAQ. CDR3 size: 13 residues.

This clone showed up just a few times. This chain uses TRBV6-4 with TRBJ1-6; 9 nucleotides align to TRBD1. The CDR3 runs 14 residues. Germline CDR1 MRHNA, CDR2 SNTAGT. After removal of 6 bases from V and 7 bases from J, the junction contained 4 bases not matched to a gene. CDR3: CASSQGQGNSPLHF. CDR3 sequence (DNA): TGTGCCAGCAGCCAGGGACAGGGAAATTCACCCCTCCACTTT.

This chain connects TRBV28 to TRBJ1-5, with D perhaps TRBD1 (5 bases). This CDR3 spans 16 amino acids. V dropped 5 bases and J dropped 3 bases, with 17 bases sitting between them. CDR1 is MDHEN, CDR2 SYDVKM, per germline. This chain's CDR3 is CASSRDPTMANQPQHF. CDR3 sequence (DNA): TGTGCCAGCAGTCGGGACCCCACCATGGCCAATCAGCCCCAGCATTTT.

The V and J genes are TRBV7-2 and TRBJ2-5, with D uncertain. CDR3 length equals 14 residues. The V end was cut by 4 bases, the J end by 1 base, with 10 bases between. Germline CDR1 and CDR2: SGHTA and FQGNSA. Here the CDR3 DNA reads TGTGCCAGCAGCTACCTACGGTCCCAAGAGACCCAGTACTTC. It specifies CASSYLRSQETQYF.

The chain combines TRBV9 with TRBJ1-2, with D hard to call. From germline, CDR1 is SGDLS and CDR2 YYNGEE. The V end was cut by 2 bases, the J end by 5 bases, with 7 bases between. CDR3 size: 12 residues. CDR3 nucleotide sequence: TGTGCCAGCAGCGTGCAGACGTATGGCTACACCTTC. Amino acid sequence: CASSVQTYGYTF.

For the CDR3, the DNA is TGTGCCAGCAGAAGGACAGGGGGCGTTCAGCCCCAGCATTTT. It encodes CASRRTGGVQPQHF. The V and J genes are TRBV6-5 and TRBJ1-5, with TRBD1 matching over 11 bases. CDR3 length: 14 residues. Looked up from germline, CDR1 is MNHEY and CDR2 is SVGAGI. The junction had 4 bases not matched to a gene; V was cut back by 6 bases and J by 6 bases.

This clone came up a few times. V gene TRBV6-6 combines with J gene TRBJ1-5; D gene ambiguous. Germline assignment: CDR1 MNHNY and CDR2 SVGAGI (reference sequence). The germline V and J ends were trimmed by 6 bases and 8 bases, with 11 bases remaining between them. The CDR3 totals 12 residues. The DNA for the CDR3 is TGTGCCAGCAGCCCCGGAGGAGAGCCCCAGCATTTT. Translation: CASSPGGEPQHF.

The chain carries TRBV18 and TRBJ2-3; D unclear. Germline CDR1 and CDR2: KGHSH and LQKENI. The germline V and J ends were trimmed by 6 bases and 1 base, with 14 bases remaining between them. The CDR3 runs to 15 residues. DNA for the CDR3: TGTGCCAGCTCCCCGTTCCTAACCCGCACAGATACGCAGTATTTT. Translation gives CASSPFLTRTDTQYF.

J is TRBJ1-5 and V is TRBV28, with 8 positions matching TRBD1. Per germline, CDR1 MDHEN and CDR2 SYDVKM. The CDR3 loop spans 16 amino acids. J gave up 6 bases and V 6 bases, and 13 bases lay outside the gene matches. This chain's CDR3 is CASRNLRTGKGQPQHF. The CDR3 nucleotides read TGTGCCAGCAGGAACCTTAGGACAGGGAAAGGTCAGCCCCAGCATTTT.

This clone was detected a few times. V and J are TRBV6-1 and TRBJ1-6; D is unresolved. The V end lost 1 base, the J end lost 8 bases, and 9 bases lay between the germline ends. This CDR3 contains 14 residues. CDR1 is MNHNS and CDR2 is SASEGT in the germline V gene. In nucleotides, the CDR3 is TGTGCCAGCAGTGAAGGTCAGGACCATTCACCCCTCCACTTT. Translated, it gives CASSEGQDHSPLHF.

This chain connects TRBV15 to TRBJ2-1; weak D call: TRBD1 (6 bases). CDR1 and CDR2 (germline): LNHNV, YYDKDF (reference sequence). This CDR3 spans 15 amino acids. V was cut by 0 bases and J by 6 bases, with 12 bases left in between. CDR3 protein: CATSRDLGTTNEQFF. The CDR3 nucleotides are TGTGCCACCAGCAGAGATCTCGGGACAACCAATGAGCAGTTCTTC. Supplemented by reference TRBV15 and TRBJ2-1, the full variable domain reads DAMVIQNPRYQVTQFGKPVTLSCSQTLNHNVMYWYQQKSSQAPKLLFHYYDKDFNNEADTPDNFQSRRPNTSFCFLDIRSPGLGDTAMYLCATSRDLGTTNEQFFGPGTRLTVL.

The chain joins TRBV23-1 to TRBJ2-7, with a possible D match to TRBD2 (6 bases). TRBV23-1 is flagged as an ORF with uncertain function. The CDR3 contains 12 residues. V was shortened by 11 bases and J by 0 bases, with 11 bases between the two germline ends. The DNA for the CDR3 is TGCGCCGGGGACTGCAGCTCCTACGAGCAGTACTTC. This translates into CAGDCSSYEQYF.

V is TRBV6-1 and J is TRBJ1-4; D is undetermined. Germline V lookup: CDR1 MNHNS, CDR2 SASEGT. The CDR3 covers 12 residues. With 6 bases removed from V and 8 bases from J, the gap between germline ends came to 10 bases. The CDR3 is CASSGGWEKLFF. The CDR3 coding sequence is TGTGCCAGCAGCGGAGGATGGGAAAAACTGTTTTTT.

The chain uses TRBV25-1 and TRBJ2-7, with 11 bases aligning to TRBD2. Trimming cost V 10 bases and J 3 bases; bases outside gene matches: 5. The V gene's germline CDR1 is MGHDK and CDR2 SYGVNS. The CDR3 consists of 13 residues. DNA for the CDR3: TGTGCCACCTTGACTAGCGGGGTCTACGAGCAGTACTTC. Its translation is CATLTSGVYEQYF.

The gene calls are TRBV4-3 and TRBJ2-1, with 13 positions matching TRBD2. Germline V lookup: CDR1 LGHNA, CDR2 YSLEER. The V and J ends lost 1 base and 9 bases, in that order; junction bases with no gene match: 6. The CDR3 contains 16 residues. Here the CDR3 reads CASSQAVTSGRSEQFF. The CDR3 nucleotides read TGCGCCAGCAGCCAAGCTGTGACTAGCGGGAGGAGTGAGCAGTTCTTC.

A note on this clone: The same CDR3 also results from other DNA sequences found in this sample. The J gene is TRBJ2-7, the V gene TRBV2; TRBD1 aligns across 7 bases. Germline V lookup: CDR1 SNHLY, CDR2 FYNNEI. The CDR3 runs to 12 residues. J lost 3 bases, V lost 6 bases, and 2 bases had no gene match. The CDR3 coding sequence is TGTGCCAGCAGGGCAGGGGGCTACGAGCAGTACTTC. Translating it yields CASRAGGYEQYF.